This T cell receptor beta chain was found in a study of control samples from healthy donors and cancer patients (TCRdb year 2020). Libraries were made using the immunoSEQ multiplex PCR assay. Drawn from immuneACCESS, this table holds only the in-frame rearrangements with V and J called that TCRdb kept. Clones are partly lost; checked studies trace under half to an unresolved V gene and leave the rest unexplained. Within this sample are about 49,000 clones, with 80% to 90% of them counted one time only. The ten largest clones represent less than 3.5% of the sample. Regarding this clone: No cognate antigen has been identified for it. One base away there is no much larger clone; base qualities are not given.

Counted from cysteine to phenylalanine, this CDR3 has 14 amino acids. Here the CDR3 DNA is all that survives: 42 bases in frame from base 1. Per the germline V gene, MDHEN is the CDR1 and SYDVKM is the CDR2. Here V drops 5 bases and J drops 8 bases, and the junction holds 12 bases not matched to any gene. Material for sequencing was PBMCs. The TCR originated in a woman aged 50 to 60 with lung cancer. In this chain, TRBV28 is recombined with TRBJ2-7; TRBD1 lines up with 7 middle nucleotides. The CDR3 reads CASSGTVSALQQYF. Read as DNA, the sequence is TGTGCCAGCAGTGGGACAGTCTCAGCCTTACAGCAGTACTTC.